The 18 T cell receptor beta chains presented below share a single source sample, sequenced in a study of blood T cell repertoires in COVID-19. Generated by immunoSEQ multiplex PCR, the TCRdb table keeps only in-frame clones and is missing some. The sample lists approximately 31,000 clones, more than 85% occurring once. Sequenced sample: peripheral blood. These receptors were collected from an elderly woman with active or convalescent COVID-19.

J is TRBJ2-7 and V is TRBV10-1, with TRBD1 matching over 8 bases. The CDR3 contains 15 residues. Germline trimming cut 6 bases from V and 5 bases from J; bases unmatched to any gene: 12. From germline, CDR1 is WNHNN and CDR2 SYGVQD (reference sequence). Written as DNA, the CDR3 is TGCGCCAGCAGCGAAGGAACCCTGGGACAGGACGAGCAGTACTTC. It codes for CASSEGTLGQDEQYF.

The chain links TRBV6-5 to TRBJ2-7, with D maybe TRBD2 (6 bases). V was cut by 2 bases and J by 6 bases, with 17 bases left in between. Germline V gene lookup returns CDR1 MNHEY and CDR2 SVGAGI. This CDR3 has 15 residues. The CDR3 loop reads CASSYGGTRNSEQYF. The CDR3 coding sequence is TGTGCCAGCAGTTACGGCGGGACCCGCAACTCCGAGCAGTACTTC.

V usage is TRBV5-1 and J usage is TRBJ2-7; D is perhaps TRBD2 (6 bases). The CDR3 loop spans 16 amino acids. Trimming shortened V by 0 bases and J by 2 bases, and 15 bases separated the two germline ends. Looked up from germline, CDR1 is SGHRS and CDR2 is YFSETQ. As DNA, the CDR3 is TGCGCCAGCAGCTTGGGGCCCGGGACTCCCGCCTACGAGCAGTACTTC. Residues: CASSLGPGTPAYEQYF.

In regard to this clone: The same CDR3 arises from other DNA sequences in this sample as well. V is TRBV27 and J is TRBJ2-3, with D possibly matching TRBD1 (5 bases). CDR3 length: 14 amino acids. Deletions cut 3 bases from V and 1 base from J, with 8 bases between. From germline, CDR1 is MNHEY and CDR2 SMNVEV (reference sequence). The CDR3 is CASSLTAGTDTQYF. CDR3 coding DNA: TGTGCCAGCAGTTTGACAGCCGGCACAGATACGCAGTATTTT.

On this clone: One end of the junction is discordant with germline, which a read error may explain. The chain recombines TRBV28 with TRBJ1-2, with D unresolved. From germline, CDR1 is MDHEN and CDR2 SYDVKM. This CDR3 has 14 residues. CDR3 DNA: TGTACCAGCAGTTCCCAGTCCCGCGCGGGGGGCTACACCTTC. It encodes CTSSSQSRAGGYTF.

This clone rates as medium-sized (0.01 to 0.1%). This sequence joins TRBV21-1 and TRBJ1-5. TRBV21-1 is a listed pseudogene. This CDR3 spans 17 amino acids. CDR3 region: CASSKAGIQEGNQPQHF. The CDR3 bases are TGTGCCAGCAGCAAAGCGGGAATACAGGAGGGTAATCAGCCCCAGCATTTT.

This chain uses TRBV19 with TRBJ2-2, with TRBD1 identical over 9 bases. From germline, CDR1 is LNHDA and CDR2 SQIVND (reference sequence). The CDR3 sequence is 16 residues long. V lost 4 bases and J lost 5; bases outside the gene matches: 8. The CDR3 nucleotides read TGTGCCAGTAGTACCCTGGACAGGGGCGGTACCGGGGAGCTGTTTTTT. Its translation: CASSTLDRGGTGELFF.

The V gene is TRBV11-3, the J gene TRBJ2-2; a weak D match, TRBD1 (6 bases). The CDR3 covers 16 residues. Looked up from germline, CDR1 is SGHNT and CDR2 is YENEEA. Trimming removed 6 bases from V and 0 bases from J, with 14 bases in between. CDR3 region: CASSDSGTTNTGELFF. In DNA form, the CDR3 reads TGTGCCAGCAGTGACTCCGGGACAACGAACACCGGGGAGCTGTTTTTT.

This chain links TRBV3-1 (or the pseudogene TRBV3-2) with TRBJ2-1; 10 bases are a match to TRBD2. Germline lookup yields CDR1 LGHDT and CDR2 YNNKEL (reference sequence). This CDR3 has 17 residues. J gave up 2 bases and V 5 bases, and 9 bases lay outside the gene matches. The CDR3 here is CASSKKALAGAYNEQFF. The CDR3 DNA sequence: TGTGCCAGCAGCAAAAAAGCGCTAGCGGGGGCCTACAATGAGCAGTTCTTC.

This clone was counted once. The genes are TRBV23-1 and TRBJ2-7; 10 bases are shared with TRBD1. TRBV23-1 counts as an open reading frame of uncertain function. The CDR3 has 14 amino acids. J lost 5 bases, V lost 7 bases, and 8 bases had no gene match. CDR3 sequence: CASKGQGVRDEQYF. In nucleotides, the CDR3 is TGCGCCAGCAAAGGACAGGGGGTTCGCGACGAGCAGTACTTC.

The chain uses TRBV7-8 and TRBJ2-7, with no clear D. Trimming shortened V by 1 base and J by 0 bases, and 13 bases separated the two germline ends. Germline CDR1 and CDR2: SGHVS and FQNEAQ. This CDR3 comprises 16 residues. CDR3: CASSLVQALSSYEQYF. The DNA of the CDR3 is TGTGCCAGCAGCTTAGTTCAGGCCTTGAGCTCCTACGAGCAGTACTTC.

The chain carries TRBV5-1 and TRBJ1-1, with TRBD1 as a possible D gene (6 bases). This CDR3 has 14 residues. Germline CDR1 and CDR2: SGHRS and YFSETQ. Between the trimmed V and J ends, which lost 5 bases and 0 bases, there was a span of 11 bases. For the CDR3, the DNA is TGCGCCAGCAGGAGAGGACAGTTGAACACTGAAGCTTTCTTT. It specifies CASRRGQLNTEAFF. The full variable domain, with the rest looked up from reference TRBV5-1 and TRBJ1-1, is KAGVTQTPRYLIKTRGQQVTLSCSPISGHRSVSWYQQTPGQGLQFLFEYFSETQRNKGNFPGRFSGRQFSNSRSEMNVSTLELGDSALYLCASRRGQLNTEAFFGQGTRLTVV.

V usage is TRBV5-1 and J usage is TRBJ2-3; a weak D match, TRBD1 (6 bases). Deletions cut 0 bases from V and 4 bases from J, with 12 bases between. The germline V gene encodes CDR1 SGHRS and CDR2 YFSETQ. There are 15 residues in the CDR3. The CDR3 loop is CASSLEGDSPDTQYF. The CDR3 bases are TGCGCCAGCAGCTTGGAGGGGGATAGCCCAGATACGCAGTATTTT.

The CDR3 region is CASSQEETGTYNEQFF. CDR3 sequence (DNA): TGCGCCAGCAGCCAAGAGGAGACTGGTACCTACAATGAGCAGTTCTTC. V is TRBV4-1 and J is TRBJ2-1; no clear D. V lost 0 bases, J lost 2 bases, and 11 bases lay in between. The CDR3 sequence is 16 residues long. CDR1 MGHRA and CDR2 YSYEKL come from the germline V gene.

In nucleotides, the CDR3 is TGCGCCAGCAGCCAAGTTCCTTCCGGGGACAATCAGCCCCAGCATTTT. It is translated as CASSQVPSGDNQPQHF. The chain carries TRBV4-1 and TRBJ1-5; D call uncertain. Germline CDR1 is MGHRA and CDR2 is YSYEKL. The V gene lost 1 base and the J gene lost 3 bases, with 13 bases spanning the gap. The CDR3 sequence is 16 residues long.

The chain joins TRBV7-6 to TRBJ2-7; TRBD1 matches 10 bases. The CDR3 is made up of 16 amino acids. Germline lookup yields CDR1 SGHVS and CDR2 FNYEAQ. The ends lost 2 bases at V and 6 bases at J; junction bases unmatched: 10. CDR3 in amino acids: CASSLISGTGDFEQYF. In nucleotides, the CDR3 is TGTGCCAGCAGCTTAATTAGCGGGACAGGGGACTTCGAGCAGTACTTC.

The rearrangement joins TRBV5-1 to TRBJ2-7, with D perhaps TRBD1 (6 bases). Trimming cost V 3 bases and J 2 bases, with 12 bases left between them. The CDR3 loop spans 14 amino acids. Germline CDR1 SGHRS, CDR2 YFSETQ. In DNA form, the CDR3 reads TGCGCCAGCAGCTATGAGACAGGACCCTACGAGCAGTACTTC. Translation gives CASSYETGPYEQYF.

The rearrangement links TRBV24-1 to TRBJ2-6; no firm D call. Trimming stripped 5 bases from V and 0 bases from J, with 7 bases between. CDR3 length equals 15 residues. The germline V gene has CDR1 KGHDR and CDR2 SFDVKD. The CDR3 protein is CATSVSVSGANVLTF. The CDR3 bases are TGTGCCACCAGTGTTAGTGTCTCTGGGGCCAACGTCCTGACTTTC.